The rows below give T cell receptor beta chains drawn from one sample of a study of blood T cells in healthy people across ages. MiXCR, run by TCRdb on the 5' RACE reads, gives a single entry per CDR3 protein. The repertoire includes roughly 900,000 distinct CDR3 sequences, roughly 52% of them detected once, and around 15% sits in the top ten. Sequenced input: blood. These receptors came from a man aged 25 to 45 in good health. Each CDR3 is given with its conserved first and last residue. A D gene is named only where the DNA matches it firmly. A clone size is listed for some rows: how often the clone was seen (once, few, many), or a class if it is expanded.

NA,13,NA,TRBJ1-6,TRBV2,TGTGCCAGCCTTTTGGGGGTTAATTCACCCCTCCACTTT,CASLLGVNSPLHF
few,14,NA,TRBJ1-2,TRBV7-2,TGTGCCAGCACCCTTCCTGCTTTAGGGGTTGGCTACACCTTC,CASTLPALGVGYTF
NA,12,TRBD1,TRBJ2-1,TRBV2,TGTGCCAACAGTCCAGGGGGCAATGAGCAGTTCTTC,CANSPGGNEQFF
NA,15,TRBD1,TRBJ1-2,TRBV28,TGTGCCAGCATGAAGGGACAGGGGGTTCCCTATGGCTACACCTTC,CASMKGQGVPYGYTF
NA,14,NA,TRBJ2-5,TRBV12-3/TRBV12-4,NA,CASSFGEGQETQYF
few,15,NA,TRBJ2-6,TRBV12-3/TRBV12-4,TGTGCCAGCAGTCCTCCAAGCTCTGGGGCCAACGTCCTGACTTTC,CASSPPSSGANVLTF
NA,18,TRBD2,TRBJ2-7,TRBV6-2/TRBV6-3,TGTGCCAGCACCAATGGGCTAGCGGGGGGCGTAAGCTCCTACGAGCAGTACTTC,CASTNGLAGGVSSYEQYF
many,12,NA,TRBJ2-1,TRBV3-1,TGTGCCAGCAGCCAGGATACTAGCCTGCAGTTCTTC,CASSQDTSLQFF
NA,12,NA,TRBJ2-1,TRBV5-1,TGCGCCAGCAGCGACCCCAACAATGAGCAGTTCTTC,CASSDPNNEQFF
few,14,NA,TRBJ1-5,TRBV20-1,TGCAGTGCGAAAGAGCAAGAGGGGGGTCAGCCCCAGCATTTT,CSAKEQEGGQPQHF
NA,16,TRBD1,TRBJ2-3,TRBV24-1,TGTGCCACCAGTGATTTCCCCTCGACAGGGTCGGATACGCAGTATTTT,CATSDFPSTGSDTQYF
NA,16,NA,TRBJ2-3,TRBV7-2,TGTGCCAGCAGCACCCGAGTAGGACAGACCACAGATACGCAGTATTTT,CASSTRVGQTTDTQYF
NA,17,TRBD2,TRBJ2-5,TRBV20-1,TGCAGTGCTAGAGACCGGGGCGGGGGGGGCTACTACAATGAGCAGTACTTC,CSARDRGGGGYYNEQYF
NA,11,NA,TRBJ2-7,TRBV10-3,TGTGCCATCAGTGGGGAGTACGAGCAGTACTTC,CAISGEYEQYF
few,14,NA,TRBJ2-7,TRBV5-1,TGCGCCAGCAGCATCGACGTAAGCTCCTACGAGCAGTACTTC,CASSIDVSSYEQYF
many,15,TRBD2,TRBJ2-1,TRBV4-2,TGTGCCAGCAGCCCGTTTGGCGGGGGGGCTAGGGAGCAGTTCTTC,CASSPFGGGAREQFF
NA,15,NA,TRBJ2-1,TRBV4-1,TGCGCCAGCAGCCAAGATGAAGGACCAACGGATGAGCAGTTCTTC,CASSQDEGPTDEQFF
NA,15,TRBD2,TRBJ2-7,TRBV4-2,TGTGCCAGCAGCCAAGGACTAGCGGTAACCTACGAGCAGTACTTC,CASSQGLAVTYEQYF
NA,12,NA,TRBJ2-7,TRBV25-1,TGTGCCAGCACAGCAGGGGTGTACGAGCAGTACTTC,CASTAGVYEQYF
few,15,NA,TRBJ2-2,TRBV9,TGTGCCAGCGGCAAGGAGAGTGCGAACACCGGGGAGCTGTTTTTT,CASGKESANTGELFF
NA,17,TRBD1,TRBJ1-4,TRBV7-2,TGTGCCAGCAGCTATACTGACAGGGGACTAACTAATGAAAAACTGTTTTTT,CASSYTDRGLTNEKLFF
few,14,NA,TRBJ1-6,TRBV11-2,TGTGCCAGCAGCTTAGACGGATCTAATTCACCCCTCCACTTT,CASSLDGSNSPLHF
NA,15,TRBD1,TRBJ1-6,TRBV20-1,TGCAGTGCTACTGGGACAGGGTCCTATAATTCACCCCTCCACTTT,CSATGTGSYNSPLHF
NA,16,TRBD1,TRBJ1-6,TRBV7-2,TGTGCCAGCGTCAAAGGGGGCGCATCCGGCAATTCACCCCTCCACTTT,CASVKGGASGNSPLHF
NA,14,TRBD1,TRBJ2-1,TRBV20-1,TGCAGTGCTAACTCCGGGACAGGCTACAATGAGCAGTTCTTC,CSANSGTGYNEQFF
few,16,NA,TRBJ2-1,TRBV2,TGTGCCAGCAGTGAAAGGTGGGGCAGGGGTTACAATGAGCAGTTCTTC,CASSERWGRGYNEQFF
few,21,TRBD2,TRBJ2-1,TRBV4-2,TGTGCCAGCAGCACACCTTACCTACCACTAGCGGGGGCCCCCCCCTCCAATGAGCAGTTCTTC,CASSTPYLPLAGAPPSNEQFF
few,14,NA,TRBJ2-7,TRBV28,TGTGCCAGCAGACACACAGGTGTCAACTACGAGCAGTACTTC,CASRHTGVNYEQYF
NA,16,NA,TRBJ1-6,TRBV3-1,TGTGCCAGCAGCCAGACGGCCACTCGGAATAATTCACCCCTCCACTTT,CASSQTATRNNSPLHF
few,14,NA,TRBJ1-2,TRBV28,TGTGCCAGCAGTTTTGCGGGAGGCGGCTATGGCTACACCTTC,CASSFAGGGYGYTF
NA,17,TRBD1,TRBJ1-1,TRBV20-1,TGCAGTGCTAGAGATTTGGGCCGGACAGGGATGAACACTGAAGCTTTCTTT,CSARDLGRTGMNTEAFF
NA,12,NA,TRBJ1-5,TRBV2,TGTGCCAGCAGTTCAGGGGTTCAGCCCCAGCATTTT,CASSSGVQPQHF
NA,14,NA,TRBJ1-6,TRBV25-1,TGTGCCAGCATTGCCGGGAGCTATAATTCACCCCTCCACTTT,CASIAGSYNSPLHF
NA,16,TRBD1,TRBJ1-2,TRBV2,TGTGCCAGCAGTGGGGAGATAGGGGGCGGAAACTATGGCTACACCTTC,CASSGEIGGGNYGYTF
NA,13,TRBD1,TRBJ1-2,TRBV12-3/TRBV12-4,TGTGCCAGCAGCCTCGAACAGGGGAATGGCTACACCTTC,CASSLEQGNGYTF
NA,17,NA,TRBJ2-1,TRBV20-1,TGCAGTGCTAGTGAGGGGGGTGGGGTAAGCTCCTACAATGAGCAGTTCTTC,CSASEGGGVSSYNEQFF
few,15,TRBD2,TRBJ2-3,TRBV5-1,TGCGCCAGCAGCTTCTCTAGCGGGGGCACAGATACGCAGTATTTT,CASSFSSGGTDTQYF
NA,22,TRBD2,TRBJ2-5,TRBV6-2/TRBV6-3,TGTGCCAGCAGTTACTATAAGGGTACCGGGACTAGCCCCAGGGGGGATCGCGAGACCCAGTACTTC,CASSYYKGTGTSPRGDRETQYF
many,17,TRBD2,TRBJ2-5,TRBV7-7,TGTGCTAGCAGCTTAGGGAGACTAGCGGGGGTCCAAGAGACCCAGTACTTC,CASSLGRLAGVQETQYF
NA,14,TRBD1,TRBJ2-5,TRBV6-1,TGTGCCGGGAGGACAGGGTTAAGTTCAGAGACCCAGTACTTC,CAGRTGLSSETQYF